The 22 T cell receptor beta chains below come from one sample, sequenced in a study of blood T cells in healthy people across ages. A second PCR, run for roughly 7 to 12 cycles, used a sample-barcoded 5' primer plus a J-beta primer mix. A single record per CDR3 protein comes from TCRdb applying MiXCR to the 5' RACE reads. The profile shows almost 1 million distinct CDR3 sequences, around 54% of them singletons. The specimen sequenced was blood. These receptors originate from a woman aged 60-75 years in good health.

CDR3 DNA sequence: TGTGCCAGCAGCGCCAGCTCGCGGGGCGAGCAGTACTTC. It yields the protein CASSASSRGEQYF. The rearrangement uses TRBV7-9 and TRBJ2-7; D possibly corresponds to TRBD2 (6 bases). Germline V gene lookup returns CDR1 SEHNR and CDR2 FQNEAQ (reference sequence). V was pared by 5 bases and J by 6 bases, with 14 bases between. CDR3 size: 13 residues.

CDR3 sequence (DNA): TGTGCCACTAGGGGACAGGGCTCCTACGAGCAGTACTTC. It yields the protein CATRGQGSYEQYF. This sequence joins TRBV6-5 and TRBJ2-7, with 9 bases lining up with TRBD1. Germline V gene data show CDR1 as MNHEY and CDR2 as SVGAGI. V was pared by 10 bases and J by 0 bases, with 4 bases of the junction left unmatched. The CDR3 spans 13 residues.

This clonotype came up many times. This sequence joins TRBV7-2 and TRBJ2-5; D unclear. Between the trimmed V and J ends, which lost 0 bases and 2 bases, there was a span of 7 bases. Germline V gives CDR1 SGHTA, CDR2 FQGNSA. This CDR3 has 14 amino acids. CDR3 residues: CASSLAGFQETQYF. The CDR3 DNA reads TGTGCCAGCAGCTTAGCGGGGTTTCAAGAGACCCAGTACTTC.

The rearrangement links TRBV19 to TRBJ2-3; 10 bases align to TRBD1. Germline values: CDR1 LNHDA, CDR2 SQIVND (reference sequence). The trim removed 5 bases at V and 4 bases at J, leaving 6 bases unmatched. CDR3 size: 15 residues. The CDR3 protein is CASSLWTGGSDTQYF. The CDR3 DNA follows: TGTGCCAGTAGTCTCTGGACAGGGGGATCAGATACGCAGTATTTT.

This clonotype was seen more than once but under ten times. Relative to the germline gene, one junction end is altered; a read error may explain this. The chain uses TRBV24-1 and TRBJ2-7; a weak D match, TRBD1 (6 bases). The assigned J gene may be wrong: the sequence end matches TRBJ2-5 better. CDR3 size: 12 residues. CDR1 and CDR2 (germline): KGHDR, SFDVKD. DNA for the CDR3: TGTCCCACCGCCGACAGGCAAGAGACCCAGTACTTC. Its translation: CPTADRQETQYF.

This chain connects TRBV5-7 to TRBJ2-5; unclear D gene. TRBV5-7 counts as an open reading frame of uncertain function. V was pared by 0 bases and J by 1 base, with 13 bases between. The CDR3 totals 16 residues. The CDR3 sequence: CASSLDLFLGQETQYF. The CDR3 nucleotides are TGTGCCAGCAGCTTGGATCTTTTTCTCGGCCAAGAGACCCAGTACTTC.

This chain uses TRBV28 with TRBJ2-7, with a possible D match to TRBD1 (7 bases). Germline values: CDR1 MDHEN, CDR2 SYDVKM. Trimming removed 10 bases at V and 2 bases at J, with 18 bases between. The CDR3 totals 14 residues. CDR3 in DNA: TGTGCCACCATCCGCGGGACAGCTACCTACGAGCAGTACTTC. This gives the protein CATIRGTATYEQYF.

This clonotype has a count of ten or more. This chain joins TRBV10-3 and TRBJ2-7; D not resolved. Germline CDR1 ENHRY, CDR2 SYGVKD. The V gene lost 10 bases and the J gene lost 3 bases, with 13 bases spanning the gap. This CDR3 region has 12 residues. The DNA of the CDR3 is TGTGCCACCGCGATCGGTCTCTACGAGCAGTACTTC. The encoded protein is CATAIGLYEQYF.

There are a few counts of this clonotype. The J gene is TRBJ2-7, the V gene TRBV6-2 or TRBV6-3; the D gene is possibly TRBD1 (5 bases). V gave up 5 bases and J gave up 0 bases, with 11 bases separating them. This CDR3 has 14 amino acids. CDR1 and CDR2 from the germline V gene are MNHEY and SVGEGT. The CDR3 sequence: CASSTPRGSYEQYF. The DNA for the CDR3 is TGTGCCAGCAGTACCCCTAGGGGCTCCTACGAGCAGTACTTC.

CDR3 amino acids: CATSAVRGQDTGELFF. The CDR3 bases are TGTGCCACCAGCGCAGTTCGGGGGCAGGACACCGGGGAGCTGTTTTTT. The chain recombines TRBV24-1 with TRBJ2-2, with D possibly called TRBD1 or TRBD2 (6 bases each). Germline V gene lookup returns CDR1 KGHDR and CDR2 SFDVKD. V shed 7 bases and J shed 3 bases, with 17 bases lying between them. The CDR3 spans 16 residues.

Only a few counts were recorded for this clonotype. V gene TRBV6-5 combines with J gene TRBJ2-3, with TRBD1 matching over 9 bases. CDR3 size: 13 residues. Per germline, CDR1 MNHEY and CDR2 SVGAGI. V was clipped by 4 bases and J by 9 bases; unmatched bases: 5. The CDR3 region is CASSSTGGLTQYF. DNA for the CDR3: TGTGCCAGCAGTTCTACAGGGGGCCTCACGCAGTATTTT.

The chain links TRBV5-1 to TRBJ1-1; 8 bases are a match to TRBD1. The CDR3 is 14 residues long. The germline V gene encodes CDR1 SGHRS and CDR2 YFSETQ. With V trimmed by 4 bases and J by 10 bases, 12 bases remained unmatched. This CDR3 is CASSPNWDRTAAFF. CDR3 bases: TGCGCCAGCAGCCCAAACTGGGACAGGACGGCAGCTTTCTTT.

This rearrangement joins TRBV12-3 or TRBV12-4 to TRBJ2-1; tentatively, D is TRBD2 (7 bases). This CDR3 is built from 14 residues. Trimming cost V 10 bases and J 2 bases, with 15 bases left between them. The chain's CDR3 is CATVGGAAYNEQFF. The CDR3 DNA follows: TGTGCCACTGTGGGGGGGGCGGCCTACAATGAGCAGTTCTTC.

The J gene is TRBJ2-5, the V gene TRBV2, with D perhaps TRBD1 (6 bases). Trimming left V 1 base short and J 5 bases short, with 14 bases between. CDR1 and CDR2 from the germline V gene are SNHLY and FYNNEI. The CDR3 totals 15 residues. The CDR3 here is CASSEEQGNPETQYF. CDR3 nucleotides: TGTGCCAGCAGTGAAGAACAGGGAAATCCGGAGACCCAGTACTTC. Drawing the rest from reference TRBV2 and TRBJ2-5, the complete variable domain is EPEVTQTPSHQVTQMGQEVILRCVPISNHLYFYWYRQILGQKVEFLVSFYNNEISEKSEIFDDQFSVERPDGSNFTLKIRSTKLEDSAMYFCASSEEQGNPETQYFGPGTRLLVL.

The chain links TRBV5-4 to TRBJ2-5; 12 nucleotides align to TRBD2. The DNA end is a closer match to TRBJ2-7, so the J assignment may be wrong. This CDR3 has 15 residues. CDR1 SGHNT and CDR2 YYREEE come from the germline V gene (reference sequence). DNA for the CDR3: TGTGCCAGCAGCTCCCTAGCGGGAGGGTTAGGCGAGCAGTACTTC. This sequence encodes CASSSLAGGLGEQYF.

This clonotype was observed once. One end of the junction does not line up with germline, which may come from a read error. V is TRBV18 and J is TRBJ2-6; 8 nucleotides line up with TRBD1. This CDR3 is built from 15 residues. CDR1 KGHSH and CDR2 LQKENI come from the germline V gene. Written as DNA, the CDR3 is TGTGCCAGCTCAGGACAGGGTAATGGGGTCAACGTCCTGACTTTC. Its translation is CASSGQGNGVNVLTF.

Concerning this clonotype: The junction differs from germline at one of its ends, possibly a read error. This chain links TRBV28 with TRBJ2-7; D is ambiguous. The CDR3 loop spans 20 amino acids. Germline assignment: CDR1 MDHEN and CDR2 SYDVKM. The CDR3 loop is CVSSFPLRPNTTDSSYEQYF. The CDR3 nucleotides read TGTGTCAGCAGTTTCCCTCTTCGGCCGAACACGACTGATAGCTCCTACGAGCAGTACTTC.

This clonotype was counted between two and nine times. The chain uses TRBV12-3 or TRBV12-4 and TRBJ2-3; D gene unclear. V was pared by 11 bases and J by 2 bases, with 14 bases between. This CDR3 is 13 amino acids long. This chain's CDR3 is CACHRASTDTQYF. The DNA for the CDR3 is TGTGCCTGCCATCGGGCGTCCACAGATACGCAGTATTTT.

This clonotype was counted between two and nine times. The genes are TRBV5-5 and TRBJ2-7; TRBD1 or TRBD2 may be the D gene (5 bases each). Germline-derived CDR1 and CDR2 are SGHKS and YYEKEE (reference sequence). The CDR3 totals 16 residues. The V end was cut by 2 bases, the J end by 2 bases, with 17 bases between. In DNA, the CDR3 is TGTGCCAGCAGCTTCTTCGTGGCCGGGGCGCCCTACGAGCAGTACTTC. This translates into CASSFFVAGAPYEQYF. Drawing the rest from reference TRBV5-5 and TRBJ2-7, the complete variable domain is DAGVTQSPTHLIKTRGQQVTLRCSPISGHKSVSWYQQVLGQGPQFIFQYYEKEERGRGNFPDRFSARQFPNYSSELNVNALLLGDSALYLCASSFFVAGAPYEQYFGPGTRLTVT.

This clonotype came up a few times. The J gene is TRBJ2-3, the V gene TRBV29-1, with TRBD2 as a possible D gene (6 bases). Germline CDR1 SQVTM, CDR2 ANQGSEA. The CDR3 is 19 amino acids. V lost 2 bases to trimming and J lost 2 bases, with 26 bases between them. CDR3 coding DNA: TGCAGCGTTGAACTGCGGGAAGGTGCAGGTAGTGGTGTCACAGATACGCAGTATTTT. Translated, it gives CSVELREGAGSGVTDTQYF.

CDR3 sequence (DNA): TGTGCCAGCAGCTTAAGTTCTCCGGGACAGCCCCAGCATTTT. Translation: CASSLSSPGQPQHF. The chain employs TRBV7-2 and TRBJ1-5, with D unclear. Germline CDR1 SGHTA, CDR2 FQGNSA. The CDR3 has 14 residues. V was pared by 2 bases and J by 7 bases, with 12 bases between.

This clonotype has a handful of counts. The chain combines TRBV20-1 with TRBJ1-2; D call uncertain. Trimming left V 3 bases short and J 2 bases short, with 13 bases between. This CDR3 is 14 amino acids long. Germline V gives CDR1 DFQATT, CDR2 SNEGSKA (reference sequence). The chain's CDR3 is CSASKPGANYGYTF. CDR3 coding DNA: TGCAGTGCTAGTAAACCGGGAGCCAACTATGGCTACACCTTC.